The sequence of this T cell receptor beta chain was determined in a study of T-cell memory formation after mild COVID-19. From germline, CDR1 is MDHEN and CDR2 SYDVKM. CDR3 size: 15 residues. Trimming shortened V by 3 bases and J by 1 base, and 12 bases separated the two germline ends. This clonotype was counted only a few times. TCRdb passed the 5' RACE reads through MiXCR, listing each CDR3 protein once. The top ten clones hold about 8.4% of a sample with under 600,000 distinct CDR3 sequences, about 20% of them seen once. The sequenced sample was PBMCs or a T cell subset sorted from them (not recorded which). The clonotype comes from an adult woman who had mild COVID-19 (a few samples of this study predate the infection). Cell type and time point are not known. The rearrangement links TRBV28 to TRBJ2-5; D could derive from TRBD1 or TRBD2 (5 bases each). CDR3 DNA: TGTGCCAGCAGTTTGGGGGAGCGGAGCCAAGAGACCCAGTACTTC. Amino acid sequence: CASSLGERSQETQYF.